This TCR beta chain was sequenced for a study of shared T cell receptors in the human thymus. This table comes from immunoSEQ multiplex PCR, and its TCRdb copy is limited to in-frame clones, with some not included. The table has roughly 710,000 clones, 80% to 90% seen once; the top ten hold around 0.01%. Trimming pared 3 bases from V and 1 base from J, leaving 10 bases between. This CDR3 spans 14 amino acids. In germline, CDR1 is SGHRS, CDR2 YFSETQ. Separately, the same data were catalogued under a study of human thymus T cells. Per that study: The thymus tissue came from resections taken during corrective heart surgery. Highly overlapping thymic repertoires in unrelated individuals were reported by related research.

Input material: thymocytes. This sequence was found in a girl in the first two years of life with a congenital heart defect. This chain joins TRBV5-1 and TRBJ1-1; possibly TRBD1 for D (6 bases). The CDR3 here is CASSYQGGNTEAFF. Written as DNA, the CDR3 is TGCGCCAGCAGCTACCAAGGGGGGAACACTGAAGCTTTCTTT.